This is a list of T cell receptor beta chains from one sample in a study of blood T cell repertoires in COVID-19. Profiling relied on immunoSEQ multiplex PCR, and the TCRdb table lists in-frame clones only, not all of them. The sample lists roughly 55,000 clones, over 80% occurring once. The sequencing input was peripheral blood. The receptors here all came from a woman in her sixties or seventies with acute or convalescent COVID-19. Each CDR3 is given with its conserved first and last residue. The D gene is left open where the match is weak. Expanded clones are given a class, and other clones once, few, many or no size at all.

>TRBV6-6|NA|NA|12|TRBJ1-1
TGTGCCAGCCATACAGGGAACACTGAAGCTTTCTTT
CASHTGNTEAFF
>TRBV2|NA|NA|15|TRBJ2-3
TGTGCCAGCAGTGAATTCAGGGCGGTTACAGATACGCAGTATTTT
CASSEFRAVTDTQYF
>TRBV6-5|TRBD2|NA|13|TRBJ2-7
TGTGCCAGCAGGTCTAGCGGAAGATACGAGCAGTACTTC
CASRSSGRYEQYF
>TRBV7-9|TRBD1|NA|14|TRBJ2-5
TGTGCCAGCAGCTTAAGACAGGGCCAAGAGACCCAGTACTTC
CASSLRQGQETQYF
>TRBV25-1|NA|NA|15|TRBJ1-1
TGTGCCAGCAGTGAATTTCAGGGGAGGGGGGTTGAAGCTTTCTTT
CASSEFQGRGVEAFF
>TRBV19|NA|NA|13|TRBJ2-2
TGTGCCAGTAGTTTCACTAGAACCGGGGAGCTGTTTTTT
CASSFTRTGELFF
>TRBV5-5|TRBD1|NA|13|TRBJ1-3
TGTGCCAGCAGCCTGGACAGGGGCAACACCATATATTTT
CASSLDRGNTIYF
>TRBV19|NA|NA|14|TRBJ1-3
TGTGCCAGTATCGCGGTTCCCTCTGGAAACACCATATATTTT
CASIAVPSGNTIYF
>TRBV6-1|NA|NA|16|TRBJ1-3
TGTGCCAGCAGTGAGGAGGCCGCGAGCTCTGGAAACACCATATATTTT
CASSEEAASSGNTIYF
>TRBV4-1|NA|few|21|TRBJ2-1
TGCGCCAGCAGCCAAAATCGCCTCCTCTTGACATCGCAAGAGTCCTACAATGAGCAGTTCTTC
CASSQNRLLLTSQESYNEQFF
>TRBV6-5|NA|few|15|TRBJ2-1
TGTGCCAGCAGTTACGCGCGAGGCTCCTACAATGAGCAGTTCTTC
CASSYARGSYNEQFF
>TRBV4-1|NA|NA|14|TRBJ2-7
TGCGCCAGCAGCCTCAACCTAGCGTCCTACGAGCAGTACTTC
CASSLNLASYEQYF
>TRBV14|TRBD2|once|19|TRBJ2-3
TGTGCCAGCAGCCAAGAATCTCGCGGGAGGGCACCCCGAGGAGATACGCAGTATTTT
CASSQESRGRAPRGDTQYF
>TRBV6-5|NA|once|14|TRBJ1-5
TGTGCCAGCAGTTACTCGCAGGGCCATCAGCCCCAGCATTTT
CASSYSQGHQPQHF
>TRBV13|TRBD2|NA|14|TRBJ2-3
TGTGCCAGCAGCGTACAATCGGGGGGAGATACGCAGTATTTT
CASSVQSGGDTQYF
>TRBV9|NA|NA|17|TRBJ2-3
TGTGCCAGCAGCGTAGCCCCCAGCGGCGACAGCACAGATACGCAGTATTTT
CASSVAPSGDSTDTQYF
>TRBV7-6|TRBD1|NA|15|TRBJ1-3
TGTGCCAGCAGCTCCTGGGACAGCTCTGGAAACACCATATATTTT
CASSSWDSSGNTIYF